The clone carrying this T cell receptor (beta chain) was observed once. Its target is not known. The sample contains more than one DNA sequence encoding this CDR3. This sample was included in a study of CD8+ T cells in alopecia areata. Study-wide context: Treated patients were given oral tofacitinib, which was dosed at 5 to 10 mg twice daily. For treated patients, severity scores reflected the percentage of scalp area affected. Overall study results and limits: When scalp samples are sequenced, resident alphabeta T cells of normal skin are also captured. There were many expanded lesional clones persisting in scalp and blood during tofacitinib.

cDNA serving as the sequencing template came from extracted, reverse transcribed RNA. Produced via immunoSEQ multiplex PCR; TCRdb's table is partial and in-frame only. The sample gives about 210,000 clones, 64% of which show up once; 4% to 5% is in the top ten. Treatment denoted: oral pan-JAK inhibitor, 5-10 mg twice daily. Deletions cut 0 bases from V and 1 base from J, with 1 base between. The CDR3 has 11 residues. Germline values: CDR1 GTSNPN, CDR2 SVGIG (reference sequence). Specimen: CD4+ T cells sorted from blood, collected at week 4, from a patient treated with tofacitinib. This chain uses TRBV30 with TRBJ2-7; the D is unclear. The clonotype originates from a human donor with alopecia areata. The CDR3 coding sequence is TGTGCCTGGAGTGTATCCTACGAGCAGTACTTC. Protein sequence: CAWSVSYEQYF.